This T cell receptor (beta chain) comes out of a study of metastatic and nonmetastatic thyroid tumors (dated by TCRdb to the early 2020s). Context from the whole study: Repertoires were compared across peripheral blood and tumor or nodule tissue samples from malignant and benign thyroid patients. What the study reported, not specific to this receptor: In both blood and tumor samples, malignant tumors were reported to have significantly higher TCR beta diversity than benign nodules.

Library creation used PCR. These reads were obtained on an Illumina HiSeq 4000. The TCR beta-chain CDR3 region of each patient was profiled by high-throughput sequencing. On the authors' methods: A classifier to discriminate distant-metastatic papillary thyroid cancer patients was built from CDR3 differences across clinicopathological groups. The Shannon index was used to assess repertoire diversity, and the Morisita-Horn index was used to assess tumor-blood repertoire similarity. The public reads were reprocessed in TCRdb via fastp at Q25 and MiXCR, keeping in-frame beta chains. The V and J calls reflect TCRdb's pipeline rather than the authors' work. Here the sample has over 20,000 clones; approximately 25% occur a single time. The top ten hold about a fifth of the sample. The CDR3 starts with the cysteine, ends with the phenylalanine, and has 14 residues. Of the read, only the CDR3 DNA is kept; its 42 bases are in frame from base 1. CDR1 and CDR2 were assigned from the germline V gene as SGHTA and FQGNSA. A distance of 10 bases separates the germline ends of V and J, which lose 3 bases and 7 bases respectively.

No treatment had been received by any patient before thyroid surgery. Using T-cell receptor beta sequencing, the study looked back at clinical samples from patients collected from about 2011 to 2019. To note about this clone: Its antigen specificity is not known. No quality values exist for individual bases; no much larger clone is one base distant.

The source of this sequence is a female donor with papillary thyroid cancer or a benign thyroid nodule (not recorded which). Some clones in this sample may be carry-over from other donors' samples. The sequenced sample consisted of blood. Recombination linked TRBV7-2 to TRBJ1-6; the D gene is possibly TRBD1, with 5 bases matching. The nucleotide sequence is given as TGTGCCAGCAGCTTTCAGGGCGGGAATTCACCCCTCCACTTT. This sequence encodes CASSFQGGNSPLHF. Reference TRBV7-2 and TRBJ1-6 proteins supply the regions before and after the CDR3; the full variable domain is: GAGVSQSPSNKVTEKGKDVELRCDPISGHTALYWYRQSLGQGLEFLIYFQGNSAPDKSGLPSDRFSAERTGGSVSTLTIQRTQQEDSAVYLCASSFQGGNSPLHFGNGTRLTVT.